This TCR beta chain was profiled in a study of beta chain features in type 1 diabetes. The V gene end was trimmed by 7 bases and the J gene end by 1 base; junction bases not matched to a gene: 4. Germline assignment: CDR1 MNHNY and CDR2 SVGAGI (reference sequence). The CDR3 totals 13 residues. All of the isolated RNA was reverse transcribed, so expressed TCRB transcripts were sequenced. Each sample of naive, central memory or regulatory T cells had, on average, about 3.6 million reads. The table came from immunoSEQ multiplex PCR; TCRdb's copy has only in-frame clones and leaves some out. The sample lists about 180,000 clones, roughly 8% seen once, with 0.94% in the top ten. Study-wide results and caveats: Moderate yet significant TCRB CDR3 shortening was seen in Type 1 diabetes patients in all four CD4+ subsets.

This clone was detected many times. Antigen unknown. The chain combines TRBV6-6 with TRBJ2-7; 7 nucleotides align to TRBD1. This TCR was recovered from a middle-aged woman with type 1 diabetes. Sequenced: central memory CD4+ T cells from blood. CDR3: CASTKTGSYEQYF. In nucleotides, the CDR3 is TGTGCCAGCACCAAGACAGGGTCCTACGAGCAGTACTTC.